The 24 T cell receptor beta chains below all came from one sample that was sequenced in a study of T cell responses to AZD1222 COVID-19 vaccine. Only in-frame clones appear in the TCRdb table, and some are missing; sequencing was by immunoSEQ multiplex PCR. The table has approximately 200,000 clones, around 88% seen once. The specimen was peripheral blood, collected on day 0 of AZD1222 vaccination. The receptors were gathered from an adult in good health.

Comments on this clone: Other DNA sequences within the sample encode an identical CDR3. V gene TRBV11-2 combines with J gene TRBJ1-5; D gene unclear. The CDR3 contains 13 residues. CDR1 and CDR2 (germline): SGHAT, FQNNGV. V shed 0 bases and J shed 7 bases, with 7 bases lying between them. The CDR3 region is CASSLDRGQPQHF. The CDR3 nucleotides read TGTGCCAGCAGCTTAGATCGAGGACAGCCCCAGCATTTT.

This clone was observed a single time. The chain combines TRBV7-8 with TRBJ2-7, with TRBD2 identical over 7 bases. Germline V gives CDR1 SGHVS, CDR2 FQNEAQ. The CDR3 length is 13 residues. The trim removed 4 bases at V and 4 bases at J, leaving 4 bases unmatched. In DNA, the CDR3 is TGTGCCAGCAGCTCGACTAGCCTATACGAGCAGTACTTC. This translates into CASSSTSLYEQYF. Full variable domain (outside the CDR3, taken from reference TRBV7-8 and TRBJ2-7): GAGVSQSPRYKVAKRGQDVALRCDPISGHVSLFWYQQALGQGPEFLTYFQNEAQLDKSGLPSDRFFAERPEGSVSTLKIQRTQQEDSAVYLCASSSTSLYEQYFGPGTRLTVT.

The rearrangement joins TRBV5-6 to TRBJ1-4; maybe TRBD1 (5 bases). V lost 3 bases, J lost 6 bases, and 15 bases lay in between. The germline CDR1 and CDR2 sequences are SGHDT and YYEEEE. The CDR3 contains 15 residues. The CDR3 bases are TGTGCCAGCAGCTCCTGGGACCGGAGACATGAAAAACTGTTTTTT. It specifies CASSSWDRRHEKLFF.

The genes are TRBV5-1 and TRBJ2-6, with a possible D match to TRBD2 (6 bases). The CDR3 spans 14 residues. V lost 3 bases and J 4 bases, leaving 8 bases between the germline ends. In germline, CDR1 is SGHRS, CDR2 YFSETQ. The CDR3 nucleotides are TGCGCCAGCAGCTGGGGGGACGGGGCCAACGTCCTGACTTTC. Residues: CASSWGDGANVLTF.

This chain links TRBV24-1 with TRBJ2-6; the D call may be TRBD1 or TRBD2 (6 bases each). Germline assignment: CDR1 KGHDR and CDR2 SFDVKD. V lost 3 bases to trimming and J lost 1 base, with 15 bases between them. The CDR3 consists of 18 residues. The CDR3 region has the DNA TGTGCCACCAGTGATGCGGAGGGTAGGGGGTCTGGGGCCAACGTCCTGACTTTC. Translating gives CATSDAEGRGSGANVLTF.

The chain joins TRBV27 to TRBJ1-4, with D perhaps TRBD1 (6 bases). The CDR3 spans 12 residues. Trimming took 7 bases from V and 6 from J, leaving 9 bases between them. Germline V lookup: CDR1 MNHEY, CDR2 SMNVEV (reference sequence). Written as DNA, the CDR3 is TGTGCCAGCATGGGGGCGGATGAAAAACTGTTTTTT. Translated: CASMGADEKLFF.

A single count supports this clone. This rearrangement joins TRBV28 to TRBJ2-1; D might be TRBD1 or TRBD2, each matching 6 bases. V lost 4 bases to trimming and J lost 0 bases, with 10 bases between them. The germline CDR1 and CDR2 sequences are MDHEN and SYDVKM. The length of the CDR3 is 15 residues. The CDR3 loop is CASSSGGISYNEQFF. DNA for the CDR3: TGTGCCAGCAGTTCCGGGGGCATCTCCTACAATGAGCAGTTCTTC. The full variable domain, in which reference TRBV28 and TRBJ2-1 provide the parts outside the CDR3, is DVKVTQSSRYLVKRTGEKVFLECVQDMDHENMFWYRQDPGLGLRLIYFSYDVKMKEKGDIPEGYSVSREKKERFSLILESASTNQTSMYLCASSSGGISYNEQFFGPGTRLTVL.

The chain links TRBV7-2 to TRBJ1-2, with TRBD1 identical over 8 bases. The ends lost 5 bases at V and 4 bases at J; junction bases unmatched: 9. The CDR3 totals 15 residues. Germline-derived CDR1 and CDR2 are SGHTA and FQGNSA. This CDR3 reads CASSPNPDRAYGYTF. CDR3 nucleotides: TGTGCCAGCAGCCCCAACCCGGACAGGGCCTATGGCTACACCTTC.

This chain connects TRBV2 to TRBJ2-3; 9 bases are a match to TRBD2. Germline-derived CDR1 and CDR2 are SNHLY and FYNNEI. The CDR3 contains 16 residues. The J segment lost 2 bases and the V segment lost 5 bases, leaving 8 bases of the junction unmatched. The CDR3 reads CASSLALAGPTDTQYF. Written as DNA, the CDR3 is TGTGCCAGCAGTTTAGCGCTAGCGGGGCCCACAGATACGCAGTATTTT.

The chain couples TRBV7-8 to TRBJ1-2; TRBD1 matches 9 bases. CDR3 length: 18 amino acids. The V gene end was trimmed by 0 bases and the J gene end by 5 bases; junction bases not matched to a gene: 13. Per germline, CDR1 SGHVS and CDR2 FQNEAQ. For the CDR3, the DNA is TGTGCCAGCAGCTTAGCGCTAAGGGACAGGGAAACCCGTTATGGCTACACCTTC. Translated, it gives CASSLALRDRETRYGYTF.

The rearrangement joins TRBV5-1 to TRBJ1-6; possibly TRBD1 for D (6 bases). The V gene lost 1 base and the J gene lost 7 bases, with 9 bases spanning the gap. CDR1 and CDR2 from the germline V gene are SGHRS and YFSETQ. The CDR3 spans 14 residues. CDR3 region: CASSLTGSNSPLHF. In DNA, the CDR3 is TGCGCCAGCAGCTTGACAGGGTCCAATTCACCCCTCCACTTT.

This chain links TRBV2 with TRBJ1-6; no reliable D call. Germline V gene sequence: CDR1 SNHLY, CDR2 FYNNEI. V shed 8 bases and J shed 8 bases, with 13 bases lying between them. The CDR3 is 13 amino acids. The CDR3 DNA sequence: TGTGCCAGCGGACCTTATGATGATTCACCCCTCCACTTT. Translation: CASGPYDDSPLHF.

The chain couples TRBV5-1 to TRBJ2-3; D perhaps matches TRBD2 (5 bases). Deletions cut 2 bases from V and 1 base from J, with 11 bases between. This CDR3 region has 15 residues. CDR1 is SGHRS and CDR2 is YFSETQ in the germline V gene. The CDR3 DNA sequence: TGCGCCAGCAGCTTCCTAGCTACTGGCACAGATACGCAGTATTTT. Translated, it gives CASSFLATGTDTQYF.

This rearrangement joins TRBV10-2 to TRBJ1-5; D might be TRBD1 (5 bases). Germline loops: CDR1 WSHSY, CDR2 SAAADI. The V end lost 0 bases, the J end lost 3 bases, and 9 bases lay between the germline ends. The CDR3 contains 15 residues. The CDR3 DNA reads as TGCGCCAGCAGTGAGTCATCAGGGAACAATCAGCCCCAGCATTTT. Translation: CASSESSGNNQPQHF.

This sequence joins TRBV9 and TRBJ1-2, with no clear D. Trimming removed 3 bases from V and 1 base from J, with 13 bases in between. This CDR3 spans 15 amino acids. Germline-derived CDR1 and CDR2 are SGDLS and YYNGEE. In DNA, the CDR3 is TGTGCCAGCAGCGCGAGCCGGGAGATTAACTATGGCTACACCTTC. This encodes CASSASREINYGYTF.

This chain uses TRBV4-3 with TRBJ1-5; D is perhaps TRBD1 (6 bases). V was cut by 2 bases and J by 7 bases, with 15 bases left in between. This CDR3 region has 15 residues. Per the germline V gene, CDR1 is LGHNA and CDR2 is YSLEER. The CDR3 bases are TGCGCCAGCAGCCAAACGCCGGGCACAGGGCAGCCCCAGCATTTT. Its translation is CASSQTPGTGQPQHF.

V usage is TRBV27 and J usage is TRBJ2-7; 7 positions match TRBD2. CDR3 length equals 13 residues. V trimming: 6 bases; J trimming: 6 bases; junction bases outside the gene matches: 8. Germline CDR1 MNHEY, CDR2 SMNVEV (reference sequence). The CDR3 region is CASRPTSLGEQYF. The CDR3 DNA reads TGTGCCAGCAGACCGACTAGCTTAGGCGAGCAGTACTTC.

This chain links TRBV19 with TRBJ1-4; D unresolved. The CDR3 spans 16 residues. CDR1 is LNHDA, CDR2 SQIVND, per germline (reference sequence). Trimming stripped 5 bases from V and 2 bases from J, with 15 bases between. This chain's CDR3 is CASSEPGRTTNEKLFF. CDR3 nucleotides: TGTGCCAGTAGTGAACCTGGACGGACCACTAATGAAAAACTGTTTTTT.

The V and J genes are TRBV11-2 and TRBJ1-1, with TRBD1 as a possible D gene (6 bases). From germline, CDR1 is SGHAT and CDR2 FQNNGV. The CDR3 loop spans 14 amino acids. Trimming took off 2 bases at V and 5 bases at J, with 12 bases between the two ends. The CDR3 DNA reads TGTGCCAGCAGCTTAAGAGGGGGGAAGACTGAAGCTTTCTTT. Protein product: CASSLRGGKTEAFF.

This rearrangement joins TRBV7-6 to TRBJ2-7, with 10 bases matching TRBD2. Germline assignment: CDR1 SGHVS and CDR2 FNYEAQ. V trimming: 0 bases; J trimming: 3 bases; junction bases outside the gene matches: 5. The CDR3 consists of 16 residues. This CDR3 reads CASSLAQVAGGYEQYF. As DNA, the CDR3 is TGTGCCAGCAGCTTAGCGCAGGTAGCGGGGGGCTACGAGCAGTACTTC.

Only a few counts were recorded for this clone. The chain recombines TRBV7-6 with TRBJ1-1, with D possibly TRBD1 on 6 matching bases. Germline lookup yields CDR1 SGHVS and CDR2 FNYEAQ. CDR3 size: 13 residues. V lost 2 bases to trimming and J lost 5 bases, with 9 bases between them. The CDR3 nucleotides are TGTGCCAGCAGCTTATCGCAGGGGACTGAAGCTTTCTTT. Protein sequence: CASSLSQGTEAFF.

The rearrangement joins TRBV20-1 to TRBJ1-2; 9 bases are shared with TRBD1. The V gene end was trimmed by 3 bases and the J gene end by 7 bases; junction bases not matched to a gene: 9. Looked up from germline, CDR1 is DFQATT and CDR2 is SNEGSKA (reference sequence). The CDR3 is 14 amino acids. The CDR3 nucleotides are TGCAGTGCTAGTCTGGGCACAGGGGGCGGTGGCTACACCTTC. This translates into CSASLGTGGGGYTF.

This chain joins TRBV3-1 (or the pseudogene TRBV3-2) and TRBJ2-7; 9 bases match TRBD1. The CDR3 consists of 15 residues. Germline values: CDR1 LGHDT, CDR2 YNNKEL (reference sequence). J gave up 2 bases and V 7 bases, and 9 bases lay outside the gene matches. In DNA, the CDR3 is TGTGCCAGCACCCCCGACAGGGGGAACGCCTACGAGCAGTACTTC. The encoded protein is CASTPDRGNAYEQYF.

The rearrangement uses TRBV9 and TRBJ1-5; D unresolved. V dropped 0 bases and J dropped 1 base, with 8 bases sitting between them. Germline V CDR1 and CDR2: SGDLS, YYNGEE. CDR3 size: 15 residues. The DNA of the CDR3 is TGTGCCAGCAGCGTAGGAGGCACGAGCAATCAGCCCCAGCATTTT. Protein sequence: CASSVGGTSNQPQHF.